This T cell receptor (beta chain) came from a study of T-cell memory formation after mild COVID-19. General study findings and limits: Clones which contracted sat mainly in CM and EM if CD4+, and in EMRA if CD8+. Later expanders leaned CD4+, whereas clones that contracted between day 15 and 85 were balanced CD4/CD8.

Germline values: CDR1 SGHDN, CDR2 FVKESK. The V gene end was trimmed by 4 bases and the J gene end by 8 bases; junction bases not matched to a gene: 11. The CDR3 runs to 18 residues. About this clonotype: The antigen remains undetermined.

TCRdb independently ran MiXCR on the 5' RACE reads; one entry per CDR3 protein. Here the sample spans about 130,000 distinct CDR3 sequences, 15% to 20% being singletons. The V and J genes are TRBV14 and TRBJ2-1; 16 bases align to TRBD2. The sequence was collected from an adult woman who had mild COVID-19 (a few samples of this study predate the infection). Cell type and time point are not known. The sample consisted of PBMCs or a T cell subset sorted from them (not recorded which). In nucleotides, the CDR3 is TGTGCCAGCAGCCTACTTCCGGGACTAGCGGGAGGGCCTGATGAGCAGTTCTTC. It is translated as CASSLLPGLAGGPDEQFF.